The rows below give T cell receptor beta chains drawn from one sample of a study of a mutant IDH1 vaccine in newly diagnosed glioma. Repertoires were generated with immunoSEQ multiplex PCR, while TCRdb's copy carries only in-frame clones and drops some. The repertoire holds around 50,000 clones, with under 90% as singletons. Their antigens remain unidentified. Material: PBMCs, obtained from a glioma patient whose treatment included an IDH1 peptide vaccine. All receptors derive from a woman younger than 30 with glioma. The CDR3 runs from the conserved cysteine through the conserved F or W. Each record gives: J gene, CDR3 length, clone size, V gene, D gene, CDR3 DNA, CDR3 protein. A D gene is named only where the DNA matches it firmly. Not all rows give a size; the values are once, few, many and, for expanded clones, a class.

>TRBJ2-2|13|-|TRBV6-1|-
TGTGCCAGCAGTGCGTATAACACCGGGGAGCTGTTTTTT
CASSAYNTGELFF
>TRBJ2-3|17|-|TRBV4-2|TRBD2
TGTGCCAGCAGCCAGGGAGAACGGGGAGGGGGCACAGATACGCAGTATTTT
CASSQGERGGGTDTQYF
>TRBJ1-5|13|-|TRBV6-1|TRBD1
TGTGCCAGCAGTCTGGACAGGGCCCAGCCCCAGCATTTT
CASSLDRAQPQHF
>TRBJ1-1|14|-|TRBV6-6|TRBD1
TGTGCCAGCAGTTACTTCTTCAGGGGGACTGAAGCTTTCTTT
CASSYFFRGTEAFF
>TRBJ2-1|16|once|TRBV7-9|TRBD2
TGTGCCAGCAGCTTAGTCCGAGCGGGAGAAAGGGTTGAGCAGTTCTTC
CASSLVRAGERVEQFF
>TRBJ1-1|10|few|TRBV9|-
TGTGCCAGCAGGGGGGCTGAAGCTTTCTTT
CASRGAEAFF
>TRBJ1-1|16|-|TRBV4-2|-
TGTGCCAGCAGTCAGTTGGATTCCCAGGGTGACACTGAAGCTTTCTTT
CASSQLDSQGDTEAFF
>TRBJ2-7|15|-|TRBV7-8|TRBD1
TGTGCCAGCAGCCGAGGGACAGGGGGTGCCTACGAGCAGTACTTC
CASSRGTGGAYEQYF
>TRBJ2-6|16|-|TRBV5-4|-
TGTGCCAGCAGCTTGGCAGGTTTCTCTGGGGCCAACGTCCTGACTTTC
CASSLAGFSGANVLTF
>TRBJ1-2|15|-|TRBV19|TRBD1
TGTGCCAGTAGTCCCCCCGGGACAGCTAACTATGGCTACACCTTC
CASSPPGTANYGYTF
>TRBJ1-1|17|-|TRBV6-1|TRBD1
TGTGCCAGCAGTGGAAATTCGGGACAGGGGGTATGGACTGAAGCTTTCTTT
CASSGNSGQGVWTEAFF
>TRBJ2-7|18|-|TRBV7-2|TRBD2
TGTGCCAGCAGCTTAGGGCCCCAAGCGGGGGTCCTCCGGGACGAGCAGTACTTC
CASSLGPQAGVLRDEQYF
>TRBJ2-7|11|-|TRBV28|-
TGTGCCAGCTCCTCTTCCTACGAGCAGTACTTC
CASSSSYEQYF
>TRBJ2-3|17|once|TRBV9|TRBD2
TGTGCCAGCAGCGTACAGGGACTAGCGGGGGGCACAGATACGCAGTATTTT
CASSVQGLAGGTDTQYF
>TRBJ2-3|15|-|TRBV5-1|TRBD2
TGCGCCAGCAGCTTAAGGACTAGCGGCACAGATACGCAGTATTTT
CASSLRTSGTDTQYF
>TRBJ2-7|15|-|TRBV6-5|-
TGTGCCAGCACCCCCCGGGAAGGGGCCACCTACGAGCAGTACTTC
CASTPREGATYEQYF
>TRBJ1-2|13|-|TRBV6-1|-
TGTGCCAGCAGTGGTGCAGGGTTAGTTGGCTACACCTTC
CASSGAGLVGYTF
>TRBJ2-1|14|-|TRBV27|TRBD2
TGTGCCAGCAGTCGGGGACTATTCTACAATGAGCAGTTCTTC
CASSRGLFYNEQFF
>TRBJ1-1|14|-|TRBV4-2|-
TGTGCCAGCAGCCAAGAGGTGCCTCTGGGGAGCACTTTCTTT
CASSQEVPLGSTFF
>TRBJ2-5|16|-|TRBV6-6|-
TGTGCCAGCACCGTGGCACATAGCGGATTCCAAGAGACCCAGTACTTC
CASTVAHSGFQETQYF
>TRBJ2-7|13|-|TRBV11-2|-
TGTGCCAGCAGCTTAATTAGGGACGGACGGCAGTACTTC
CASSLIRDGRQYF
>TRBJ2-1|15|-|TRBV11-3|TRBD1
TGTGCCAGCAGCTTTCGAGGACAGGGTAGTAATGAGCAGTTCTTC
CASSFRGQGSNEQFF
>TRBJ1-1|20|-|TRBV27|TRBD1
TGTGCCAGCAGTTCACCCCGCAGGGGGAGGAAAGTCTCCGTGAACACTGAAGCTTTCTTT
CASSSPRRGRKVSVNTEAFF
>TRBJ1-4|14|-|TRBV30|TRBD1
TGTGCCTGCCCGCGGACAGGGGGGAATGAAAAACTGTTTTTT
CACPRTGGNEKLFF
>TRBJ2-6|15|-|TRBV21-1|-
TGTGCCAGCAGCAAAGCCAGCTCTGGGGCCAACGTCCTGACTTTC
CASSKASSGANVLTF
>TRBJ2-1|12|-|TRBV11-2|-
TGTGCCAGCAGCCTAGAGCAGTCGCGGCAGTTCTTC
CASSLEQSRQFF
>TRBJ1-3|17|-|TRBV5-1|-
TGCGCCAGCAGCTTATTTCGACAGAGGTTCGCTGGAAACACCATATATTTT
CASSLFRQRFAGNTIYF
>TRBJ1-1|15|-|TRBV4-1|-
TGCGCCAGCAGTCAGGCGTGGCTGGGAAACACTGAAGCTTTCTTT
CASSQAWLGNTEAFF
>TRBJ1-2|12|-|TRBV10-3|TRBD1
TGTGCCGGAAAAACAGGGGACGCTGGCTACACCTTC
CAGKTGDAGYTF
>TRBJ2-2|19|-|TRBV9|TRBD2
TGTGCCAGCAGCTCCTACTTACCCGGACTAGCCGGGTCCCCCGGGGAGCTGTTTTTT
CASSSYLPGLAGSPGELFF
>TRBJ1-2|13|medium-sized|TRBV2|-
TGTGCCAGCAAGGGTCGACAGAACTATGGCTACACCTTC
CASKGRQNYGYTF
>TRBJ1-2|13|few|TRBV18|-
TGTGCCAGCTCCCAAGATGTGGTCCTTGGCTACACCTTC
CASSQDVVLGYTF
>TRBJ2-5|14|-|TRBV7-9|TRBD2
TGTGCCAGCAGCCCTGGACTAGCGGGAGAGACCCAGTACTTC
CASSPGLAGETQYF
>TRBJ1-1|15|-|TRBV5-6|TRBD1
TGTGCCAGCAGCTTGAGGACAGGGAAGGGGTCTGACGCTTTCTTT
CASSLRTGKGSDAFF
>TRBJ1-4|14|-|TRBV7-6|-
TGTGCCAGCAGCCGGGACGGAGTTAATGAAAAACTGTTTTTT
CASSRDGVNEKLFF
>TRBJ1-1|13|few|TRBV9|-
TGTGCCAGCAGCGTAGACACGAACACTGAAGCTTTCTTT
CASSVDTNTEAFF
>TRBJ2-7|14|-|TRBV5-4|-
TGTGCCAGCAGCTTGGGGGACGCCGCCTACGAGCAGTACTTC
CASSLGDAAYEQYF
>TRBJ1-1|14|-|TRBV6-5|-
TGTGCCAGCAGTTACGGGGTTCCGAACACTGAAGCTTTCTTT
CASSYGVPNTEAFF
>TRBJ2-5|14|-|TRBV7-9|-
TGTGCCAGCAGCCCTCTGGACAGCCAAGAGACCCAGTACTTC
CASSPLDSQETQYF
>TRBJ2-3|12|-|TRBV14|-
TGTGCCAGCAGCCAAGTTCTGAATACGCAGTATTTT
CASSQVLNTQYF
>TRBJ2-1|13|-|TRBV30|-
TGTGCCTGGAGCGGGAGCTCCTACAATGAGCAGTTCTTC
CAWSGSSYNEQFF
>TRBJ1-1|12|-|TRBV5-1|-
TGCGCCAGCCAACAGGGTGGCACTGAAGCTTTCTTT
CASQQGGTEAFF
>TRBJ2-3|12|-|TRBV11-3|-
TGTGCCAGCAGCCTTCGCACAGATACGCAGTATTTT
CASSLRTDTQYF
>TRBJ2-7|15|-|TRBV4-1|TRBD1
TGCGCCAGCAGCCCAAACAGGGGGAGCGTCTACGAGCAGTACTTC
CASSPNRGSVYEQYF
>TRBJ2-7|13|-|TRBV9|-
TGTGCCAGCAGCGTAGAGGGTTATGGCGAGCAGTACTTC
CASSVEGYGEQYF
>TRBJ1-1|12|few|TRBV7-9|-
TGTGCCAGCAGCTTCGGGGGGCAGGGGGCTTTCTTT
CASSFGGQGAFF
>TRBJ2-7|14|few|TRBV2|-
TGTGCCAGCAGCCCGGGACACAGCTCCTACGAGCAGTACTTC
CASSPGHSSYEQYF
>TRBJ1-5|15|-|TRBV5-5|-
TGTGCCAGCAGCGCGGGACTCAAGTACAATCAGCCCCAGCATTTT
CASSAGLKYNQPQHF
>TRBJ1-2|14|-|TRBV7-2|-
TGTGCCAGCAGCTCAAGGACGGCTACCTATGGCTACACCTTC
CASSSRTATYGYTF
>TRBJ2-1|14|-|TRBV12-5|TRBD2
TGTGCTAGTGCCGCCCATCGGACTAGACTTGAGCAGTTCTTC
CASAAHRTRLEQFF
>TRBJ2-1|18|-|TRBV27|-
TGTGCCAGCAGTTTAAATAGTTGGGGGAGCCCTTCCTACAATGAGCAGTTCTTC
CASSLNSWGSPSYNEQFF
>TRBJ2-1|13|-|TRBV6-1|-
TGTGCTCATTCCGAGCTAATTGAAAATGAGCAGTTCTTC
CAHSELIENEQFF
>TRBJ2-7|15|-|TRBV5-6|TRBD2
TGTGCCAGCAGCTTGGGGGTAGCGGGAGTGTACGAGCAGTACTTC
CASSLGVAGVYEQYF
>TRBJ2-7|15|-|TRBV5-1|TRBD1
TGCGCCAGCAGCTCGGGCAGGGGGAAAACCTACGAGCAGTACTTC
CASSSGRGKTYEQYF
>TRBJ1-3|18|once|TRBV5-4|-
TGTGCCAGCAGCTTGAACCATGGCGGTCAGAGCTCTGGAAACACCATATATTTT
CASSLNHGGQSSGNTIYF
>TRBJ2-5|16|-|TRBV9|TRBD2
TGTGCCAGCAGCGCTTTACTAGCGGGAGGACAAGAGACCCAGTACTTC
CASSALLAGGQETQYF
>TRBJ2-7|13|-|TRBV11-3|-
TGTGCCAGCAGCGTTAGTGGGAGCCACGAGCAGTACTTC
CASSVSGSHEQYF
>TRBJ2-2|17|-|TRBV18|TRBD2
TGTGCCAGCTCACCCAGACTAGCGGGGGCCAACACCGGGGAGCTGTTTTTT
CASSPRLAGANTGELFF
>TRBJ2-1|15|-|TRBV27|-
TGTGCCAGCAGTTTAGGGGACACATCCTACAATGAGCAGTTCTTC
CASSLGDTSYNEQFF
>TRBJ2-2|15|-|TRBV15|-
TGTGCCACCAGCAGAGATCGAGTGGTCACCGGGGAGCTGTTTTTT
CATSRDRVVTGELFF